A single sample gave rise to the 16 T cell receptor beta chains below, sequenced in a study of blood T cells in healthy people across ages. Through a sample-barcoded 5' primer and a J-beta primer mix, a second PCR was run for roughly 7 to 12 cycles. MiXCR, applied by TCRdb to the 5' RACE reads, yields one record per CDR3 protein. The table includes hundreds of thousands of distinct CDR3 sequences, roughly 32% detected once. Specimen: blood. The receptors were gathered from an elderly woman in good health.

This clonotype was counted ten times or more. This chain links TRBV20-1 with TRBJ2-7, with 8 bases aligning to TRBD1. Trimming at V came to 3 bases and at J to 2 bases, leaving 9 bases not matched to a gene. The CDR3 consists of 15 residues. Germline CDR1 and CDR2: DFQATT and SNEGSKA (reference sequence). The CDR3 coding sequence is TGCAGTGCTAGTGCTCCGGGACAGGCAGCCTACGAGCAGTACTTC. Its translation is CSASAPGQAAYEQYF.

This clonotype was detected ten times or more. J is TRBJ2-3 and V is TRBV24-1; D is ambiguous. Germline V lookup: CDR1 KGHDR, CDR2 SFDVKD. V dropped 12 bases and J dropped 0 bases, with 12 bases sitting between them. The CDR3 has 13 amino acids. The CDR3 DNA reads TGTGCCGCGCAAAGGAGTAGCACAGATACGCAGTATTTT. As protein: CAAQRSSTDTQYF.

This clonotype showed up many times. The V call is TRBV2, the J call TRBJ2-5; a weak D match, TRBD2 (6 bases). CDR3 length equals 14 residues. V was trimmed by 6 bases and J by 5 bases, leaving 16 bases between them. From germline, CDR1 is SNHLY and CDR2 FYNNEI. DNA for the CDR3: TGTGCCAGCAGGCCGGGACTCCTTGGGGAGACCCAGTACTTC. It yields the protein CASRPGLLGETQYF.

As for this clonotype: A read error may produce the germline difference seen at one junction end. The V and J genes are TRBV5-1 and TRBJ2-7; TRBD2 matches 8 bases. Germline V gene sequence: CDR1 SGHRS, CDR2 YFSETQ. The CDR3 consists of 16 residues. CDR3 loop: CASNLAPAGGSYEQYF. The CDR3 DNA reads TGCGCCAGCAACTTGGCCCCGGCGGGGGGCTCCTACGAGCAGTACTTC.

A remark on this clonotype: A much larger clone differs from this one at a single base, so this may be a read error. The V gene is TRBV20-1, the J gene TRBJ2-1, with 8 bases matching TRBD2. The end of the DNA aligns better with TRBJ2-7, so the J call may be wrong. Germline lookup yields CDR1 DFQATT and CDR2 SNEGSKA (reference sequence). The CDR3 consists of 15 residues. For the CDR3, the DNA is TGCAGTGCTGGGAGGGGTTCTAGCGGGTACAATGAGCAGTACTTC. It is translated as CSAGRGSSGYNEQYF.

The chain links TRBV20-1 to TRBJ2-7, with 7 bases matching TRBD2. Germline V gene sequence: CDR1 DFQATT, CDR2 SNEGSKA (reference sequence). There are 14 residues in the CDR3. With V trimmed by 6 bases and J by 0 bases, 8 bases remained unmatched. The CDR3 region has the DNA TGCAGTGCGGAGAGGCGGGACTACTCCTACGAGCAGTACTTC. Translated: CSAERRDYSYEQYF.

The table lists this clonotype with a few counts. For the CDR3, the DNA is TGTGCCAGCAGTTACAGGCACAGAGCGAACACTGAAGCTTTCTTT. It translates to CASSYRHRANTEAFF. The chain couples TRBV6-2 or TRBV6-3 to TRBJ1-1; D ambiguous. Deletions cut 2 bases from V and 1 base from J, with 11 bases between. In germline, CDR1 is MNHEY, CDR2 SVGEGT. The CDR3 sequence is 15 residues long.

This clonotype was seen a few times. The chain couples TRBV19 to TRBJ2-1; no reliable D call. CDR1 is LNHDA, CDR2 SQIVND, per germline (reference sequence). The CDR3 is 15 residues long. V was pared by 6 bases and J by 0 bases, with 12 bases between. The CDR3 is CASSPDQSSYNEQFF. The CDR3 coding sequence is TGTGCCAGTAGCCCGGACCAGAGCTCCTACAATGAGCAGTTCTTC.

The chain uses TRBV18 and TRBJ1-1; 7 bases match TRBD1. From germline, CDR1 is KGHSH and CDR2 LQKENI. CDR3 length equals 16 residues. Trimming at V came to 3 bases and at J to 3 bases, leaving 10 bases not matched to a gene. In nucleotides, the CDR3 is TGTGCCAGCTCACCCGCAACCGGGACAGACTACACTGAAGCTTTCTTT. This encodes CASSPATGTDYTEAFF.

This clonotype came up a few times. The chain has TRBV5-6 and TRBJ2-4; TRBD1 might be the D (5 bases). Between the trimmed V and J ends, which lost 1 base and 2 bases, there was a span of 19 bases. The CDR3 is 18 residues long. Looked up from germline, CDR1 is SGHDT and CDR2 is YYEEEE. CDR3 DNA sequence: TGTGCCAGCAGCTTGTTAGGGGCCCCGGGTGGGTCCAAAAACATTCAGTACTTC. This codes for CASSLLGAPGGSKNIQYF.

This clonotype was counted at least ten times. The genes are TRBV4-2 and TRBJ2-3, with 10 bases that match TRBD2. Germline-derived CDR1 and CDR2 are LGHNA and YNFKEQ. The CDR3 totals 16 residues. With 5 bases clipped from V and 4 bases from J, the junction kept 9 bases outside the gene matches. The CDR3 DNA is TGTGCCAGCAGCTCCCAAGCGGGGGGGGGAGCAGATACGCAGTATTTT. This encodes CASSSQAGGGADTQYF.

This clonotype came up a few times. At one end the junction does not follow the germline gene, possibly because of a read error. The rearrangement uses TRBV3-1 and TRBJ2-3; 16 bases fit TRBD2. Per germline, CDR1 LGHDT and CDR2 YNNKEL (reference sequence). The CDR3 runs to 19 residues. This CDR3 reads CASGQDGGLAGGSTDTQYF. DNA for the CDR3: TGTGCCAGCGGCCAAGATGGGGGACTAGCGGGGGGGAGCACAGATACGCAGTATTTT.

To note about this clonotype: This sequence may be a read error, since a much larger clone differs from it by one base. This chain links TRBV3-1 with TRBJ2-5; the match to TRBD1 covers 7 bases. Germline trimming cut 4 bases from V and 4 bases from J; bases unmatched to any gene: 9. CDR1 is LGHDT and CDR2 is YNNKEL in the germline V gene (reference sequence). The CDR3 loop spans 15 amino acids. The chain's CDR3 is CASSPMTGYRETQYF. The DNA for the CDR3 is TGTGCCAGCAGCCCAATGACAGGGTACCGAGAGACCCAGTACTTC.

The CDR3 bases are TGTGCCAGCAGCCAAGATCTGGAGGGGGGCCGAGATACGCAGTATTTT. Its protein product is CASSQDLEGGRDTQYF. The chain links TRBV3-1 to TRBJ2-3, with D possibly being TRBD1 or TRBD2 (6 bases each). CDR1 and CDR2 (germline): LGHDT, YNNKEL (reference sequence). Trimming cost V 0 bases and J 5 bases, with 15 bases left between them. This CDR3 contains 16 residues.

Regarding this clonotype: One base away lies a much larger clone, so this may be a sequencing read error. CDR3 nucleotides: TGTGCCAGCTCACCCCAGGCAGGAACCGGGGAGCTGTTTTTT. Its translation is CASSPQAGTGELFF. The chain joins TRBV18 to TRBJ2-2; D remains ambiguous. CDR3 length equals 14 residues. Trimming left V 3 bases short and J 5 bases short, with 10 bases between. The V gene's germline CDR1 is KGHSH and CDR2 LQKENI. The whole variable domain, remainder taken from reference TRBV18 and TRBJ2-2, is NAGVMQNPRHLVRRRGQEARLRCSPMKGHSHVYWYRQLPEEGLKFMVYLQKENIIDESGMPKERFSAEFPKEGPSILRIQQVVRGDSAAYFCASSPQAGTGELFFGEGSRLTVL.

J is TRBJ2-4 and V is TRBV20-1; D not resolved. The DNA end is a closer match to TRBJ2-5, so the J assignment may be wrong. CDR1 is DFQATT, CDR2 SNEGSKA, per germline (reference sequence). The CDR3 is made up of 12 amino acids. The CDR3, as DNA: TGCAGTGCTACTCGTCCTACGGAGACCCAGTACTTC. It encodes CSATRPTETQYF.